The T cell receptor (beta chain) under discussion was sequenced for a study of shared clonotypes between healthy human individuals. Findings and limits, study-wide: Memory subsets had estimated richness that was generally smaller than that of naive subsets. The researchers took only blood, and tissue repertoires probably look different.

Regarding this clone: The antigen remains unidentified.

The CDR3 is made up of 15 amino acids. The V gene's germline CDR1 is SGHTA and CDR2 FQGTGA. V was shortened by 1 base and J by 5 bases, with 14 bases between the two germline ends. Clones were sequenced by immunoSEQ multiplex PCR, and TCRdb holds only the in-frame ones, with some missing. This table has 950,000 to 1,200,000 clones, approximately 77% appearing once. The study separated CD4+ cells into CD45RA+ naive and CD45RA-negative memory subsets. The specimen was memory CD4+ T cells from PBMCs. As for subset: CD45RA-negative fraction. The chain carries TRBV7-3 and TRBJ2-5, with D perhaps given as TRBD1 or TRBD2 (7 bases each). The clonotype was recovered from a man between 18 and 29 years old in good health. Some clones in this sample may be carry-over from other donors' samples. For the CDR3, the DNA is TGTGCCAGCAGCTTAATGGGAGGGGGCGGCGAGACCCAGTACTTC. It is translated as CASSLMGGGGETQYF.